This T cell receptor beta chain was observed in a study of cytomegalovirus exposure and HLA in healthy donors. Points from the study as a whole: Researchers had no immune exposure information except CMV serostatus available. Per a prior analysis, the majority of TCR beta V segments were productive roughly 90% or roughly 30% of the time.

The PCR made use of 60 Vbeta and 13 Jbeta primers. Repertoires were generated with immunoSEQ multiplex PCR, while TCRdb's copy carries only in-frame clones and drops some. Here the sample spans 100,000 to 120,000 clones, 75% to 90% being singletons. This clone was counted a single time. Antigen specificity is unknown. Germline values: CDR1 MNHEY, CDR2 SVGAGI. The CDR3 is 13 residues long. Trimming took 6 bases from V and 5 from J; bases not matched to a gene: 2. The receptor was isolated from a man aged 35 to 55 in good health and CMV-seronegative. The chain carries TRBV6-5 and TRBJ1-1, with 11 bases aligning to TRBD1. Sequencing input: PBMCs. The CDR3 reads CASRGQGGTEAFF. The CDR3, as DNA: TGTGCCAGCAGGGGACAGGGGGGAACTGAAGCTTTCTTT.